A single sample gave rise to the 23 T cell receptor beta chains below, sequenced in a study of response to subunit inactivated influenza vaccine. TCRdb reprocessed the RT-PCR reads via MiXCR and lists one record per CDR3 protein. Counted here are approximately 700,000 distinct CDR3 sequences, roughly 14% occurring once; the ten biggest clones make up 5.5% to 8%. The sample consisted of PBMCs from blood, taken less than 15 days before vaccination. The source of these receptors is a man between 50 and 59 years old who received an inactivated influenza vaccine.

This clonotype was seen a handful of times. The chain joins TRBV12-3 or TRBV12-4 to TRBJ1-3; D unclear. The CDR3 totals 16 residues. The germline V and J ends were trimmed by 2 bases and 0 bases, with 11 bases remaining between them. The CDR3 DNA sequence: TGTGCCAGCAGTTTACGGCGGGCGGTCTCTGGAAACACCATATATTTT. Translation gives CASSLRRAVSGNTIYF.

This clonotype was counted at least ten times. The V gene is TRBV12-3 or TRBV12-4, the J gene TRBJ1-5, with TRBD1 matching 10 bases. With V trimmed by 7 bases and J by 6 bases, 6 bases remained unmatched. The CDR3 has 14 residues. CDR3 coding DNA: TGTGCCAGCACCCTCGGGACAGGGGTTCAGCCCCAGCATTTT. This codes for CASTLGTGVQPQHF.

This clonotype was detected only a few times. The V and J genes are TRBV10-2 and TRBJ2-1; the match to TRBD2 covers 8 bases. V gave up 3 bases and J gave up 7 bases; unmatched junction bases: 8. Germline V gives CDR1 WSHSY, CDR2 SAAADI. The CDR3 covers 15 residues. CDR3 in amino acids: CASSDPAGERNEQFF. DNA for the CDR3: TGCGCCAGCAGTGATCCAGCGGGAGAGCGAAATGAGCAGTTCTTC.

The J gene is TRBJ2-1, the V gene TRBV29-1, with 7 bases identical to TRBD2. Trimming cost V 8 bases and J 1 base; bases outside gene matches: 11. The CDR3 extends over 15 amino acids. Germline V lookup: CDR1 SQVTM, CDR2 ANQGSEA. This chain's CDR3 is CSFSGATYSYNEQFF. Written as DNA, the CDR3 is TGCAGCTTCAGCGGGGCCACCTATTCCTACAATGAGCAGTTCTTC.

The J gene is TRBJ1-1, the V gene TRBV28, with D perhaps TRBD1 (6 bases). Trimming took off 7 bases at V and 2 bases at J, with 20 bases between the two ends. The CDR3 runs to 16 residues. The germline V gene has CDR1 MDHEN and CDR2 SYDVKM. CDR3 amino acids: CASTGGGDFLNTEAFF. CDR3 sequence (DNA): TGTGCCAGCACCGGAGGGGGGGACTTCCTTAACACTGAAGCTTTCTTT.

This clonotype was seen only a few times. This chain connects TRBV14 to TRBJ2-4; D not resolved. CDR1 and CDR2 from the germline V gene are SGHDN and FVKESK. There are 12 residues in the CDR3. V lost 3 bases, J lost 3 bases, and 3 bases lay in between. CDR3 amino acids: CASSQNKNIQYF. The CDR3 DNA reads TGTGCCAGCAGCCAGAACAAAAACATTCAGTACTTC.

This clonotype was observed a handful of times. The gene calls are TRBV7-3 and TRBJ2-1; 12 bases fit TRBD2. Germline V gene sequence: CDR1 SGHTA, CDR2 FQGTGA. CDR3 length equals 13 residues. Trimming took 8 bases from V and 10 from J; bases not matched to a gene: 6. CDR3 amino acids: CASAGLAGYEQFF. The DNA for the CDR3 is TGTGCCAGCGCTGGACTAGCGGGATACGAGCAGTTCTTC. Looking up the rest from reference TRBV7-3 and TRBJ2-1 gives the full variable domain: GAGVSQTPSNKVTEKGKYVELRCDPISGHTALYWYRQSLGQGPEFLIYFQGTGAADDSGLPNDRFFAVRPEGSVSTLKIQRTERGDSAVYLCASAGLAGYEQFFGPGTRLTVL.

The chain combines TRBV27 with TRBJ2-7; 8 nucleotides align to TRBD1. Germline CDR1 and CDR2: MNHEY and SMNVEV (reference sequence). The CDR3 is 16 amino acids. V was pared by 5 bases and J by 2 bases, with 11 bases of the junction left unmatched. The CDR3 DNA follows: TGTGCCAGCAGTCCCCGCACAGGGGGACCCGCCTACGAGCAGTACTTC. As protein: CASSPRTGGPAYEQYF.

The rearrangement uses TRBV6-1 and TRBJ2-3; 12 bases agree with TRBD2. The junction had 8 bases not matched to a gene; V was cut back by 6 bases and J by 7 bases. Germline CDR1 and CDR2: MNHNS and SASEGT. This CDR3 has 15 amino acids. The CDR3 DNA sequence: TGTGCCAGCAGAGAACTAGCGGGGGGCCGGAATACGCAGTATTTT. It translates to CASRELAGGRNTQYF.

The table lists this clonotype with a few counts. For the CDR3, the DNA is TGCAGTGCCCCTCTAAGACAGGGAGAAGCTTTCTTT. This encodes CSAPLRQGEAFF. This rearrangement joins TRBV20-1 to TRBJ1-1, with 7 bases lining up with TRBD1. The trim removed 6 bases at V and 8 bases at J, leaving 9 bases unmatched. Germline V gives CDR1 DFQATT, CDR2 SNEGSKA (reference sequence). The CDR3 runs to 12 residues.

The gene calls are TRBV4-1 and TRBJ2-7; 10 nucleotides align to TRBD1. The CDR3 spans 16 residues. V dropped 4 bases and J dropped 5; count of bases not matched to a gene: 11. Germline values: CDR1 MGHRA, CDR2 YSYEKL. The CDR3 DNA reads TGCGCCAGCAGCCCCTCATCTAGGACAGGGGGAAACGAGCAGTACTTC. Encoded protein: CASSPSSRTGGNEQYF.

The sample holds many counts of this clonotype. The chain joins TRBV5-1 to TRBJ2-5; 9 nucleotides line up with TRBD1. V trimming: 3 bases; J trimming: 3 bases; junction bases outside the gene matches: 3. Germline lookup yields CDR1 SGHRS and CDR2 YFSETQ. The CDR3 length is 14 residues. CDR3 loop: CASSYRTGEETQYF. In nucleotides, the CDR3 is TGCGCCAGCAGCTATCGGACAGGGGAAGAGACCCAGTACTTC.

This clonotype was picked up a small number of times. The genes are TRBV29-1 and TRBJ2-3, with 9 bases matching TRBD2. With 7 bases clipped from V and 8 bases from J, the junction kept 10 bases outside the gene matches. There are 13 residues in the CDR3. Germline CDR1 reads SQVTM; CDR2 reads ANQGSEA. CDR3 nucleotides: TGCAGCGAGACTAGCGGCCCTTTAGGTACGCAGTATTTT. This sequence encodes CSETSGPLGTQYF.

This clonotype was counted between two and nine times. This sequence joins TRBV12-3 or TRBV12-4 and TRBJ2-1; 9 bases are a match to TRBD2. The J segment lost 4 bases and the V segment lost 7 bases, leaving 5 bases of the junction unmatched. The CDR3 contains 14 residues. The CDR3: CASTRTSEYNEQFF. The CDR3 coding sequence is TGTGCCAGCACCCGGACTAGCGAATACAATGAGCAGTTCTTC.

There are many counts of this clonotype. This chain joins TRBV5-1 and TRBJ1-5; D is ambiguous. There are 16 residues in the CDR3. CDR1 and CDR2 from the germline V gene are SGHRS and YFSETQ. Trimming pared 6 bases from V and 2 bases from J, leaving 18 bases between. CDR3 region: CASNDTPGNCNQPQHF. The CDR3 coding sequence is TGCGCCAGCAACGACACCCCGGGGAATTGCAATCAGCCCCAGCATTTT.

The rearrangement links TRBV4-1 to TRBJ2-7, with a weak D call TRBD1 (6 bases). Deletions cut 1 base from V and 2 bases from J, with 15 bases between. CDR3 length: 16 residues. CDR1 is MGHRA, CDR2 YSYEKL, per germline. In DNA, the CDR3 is TGCGCCAGCAGCCAAGCGGGCAGGGGTATACCCTACGAGCAGTACTTC. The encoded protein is CASSQAGRGIPYEQYF.

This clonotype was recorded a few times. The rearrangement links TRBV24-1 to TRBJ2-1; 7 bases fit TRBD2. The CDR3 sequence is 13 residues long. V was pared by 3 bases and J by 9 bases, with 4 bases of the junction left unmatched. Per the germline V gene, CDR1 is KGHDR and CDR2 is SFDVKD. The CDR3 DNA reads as TGTGCCACCAGTGATGGGGCGGGAGCTGAGCAGTTCTTC. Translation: CATSDGAGAEQFF.

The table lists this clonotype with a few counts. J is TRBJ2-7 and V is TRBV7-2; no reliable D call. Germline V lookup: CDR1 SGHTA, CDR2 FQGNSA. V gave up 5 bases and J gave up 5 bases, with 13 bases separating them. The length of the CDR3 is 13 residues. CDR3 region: CASSDPLRHEQYF. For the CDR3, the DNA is TGTGCCAGCAGCGACCCTCTAAGGCACGAGCAGTACTTC. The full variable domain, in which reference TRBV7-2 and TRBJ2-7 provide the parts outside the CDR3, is GAGVSQSPSNKVTEKGKDVELRCDPISGHTALYWYRQSLGQGLEFLIYFQGNSAPDKSGLPSDRFSAERTGGSVSTLTIQRTQQEDSAVYLCASSDPLRHEQYFGPGTRLTVT.

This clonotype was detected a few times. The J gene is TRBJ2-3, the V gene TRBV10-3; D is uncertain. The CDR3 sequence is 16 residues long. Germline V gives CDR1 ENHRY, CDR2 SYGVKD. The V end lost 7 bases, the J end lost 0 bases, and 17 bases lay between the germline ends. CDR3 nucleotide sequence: TGTGCCATCAAAGCTGGCTCTGGCTACAGCACAGATACGCAGTATTTT. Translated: CAIKAGSGYSTDTQYF.

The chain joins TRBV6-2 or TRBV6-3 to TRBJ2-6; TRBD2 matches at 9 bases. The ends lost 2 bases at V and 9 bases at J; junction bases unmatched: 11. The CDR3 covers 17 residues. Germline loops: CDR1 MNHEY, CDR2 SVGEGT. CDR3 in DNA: TGTGCCAGCAGTTACCCTAGCGGGGAGGCTCAAGTCAACGTCCTGACTTTC. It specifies CASSYPSGEAQVNVLTF.

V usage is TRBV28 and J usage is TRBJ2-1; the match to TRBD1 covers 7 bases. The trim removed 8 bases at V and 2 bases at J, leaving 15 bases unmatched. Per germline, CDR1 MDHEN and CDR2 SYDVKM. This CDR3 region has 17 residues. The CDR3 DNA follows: TGTGCCAGCGGCCCACTGGAGAGGGGGCTGACCTACAATGAGCAGTTCTTC. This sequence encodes CASGPLERGLTYNEQFF.

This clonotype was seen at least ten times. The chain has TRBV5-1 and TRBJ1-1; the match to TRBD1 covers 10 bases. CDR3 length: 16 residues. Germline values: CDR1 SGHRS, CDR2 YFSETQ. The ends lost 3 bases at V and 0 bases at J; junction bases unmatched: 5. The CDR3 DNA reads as TGCGCCAGCAGCTGGGACAGGGGAAACATGAACACTGAAGCTTTCTTT. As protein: CASSWDRGNMNTEAFF.

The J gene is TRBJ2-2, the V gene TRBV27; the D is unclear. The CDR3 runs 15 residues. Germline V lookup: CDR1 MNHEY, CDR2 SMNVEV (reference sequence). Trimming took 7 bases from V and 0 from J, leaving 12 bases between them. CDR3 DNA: TGTGCCAGCAAGTTTAGTACAGCGAACACCGGGGAGCTGTTTTTT. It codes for CASKFSTANTGELFF.